At least ten counts were recorded for the clone carrying this T cell receptor beta chain. J gave up 2 bases and V 0 bases, and 9 bases lay outside the gene matches. This CDR3 has 17 amino acids. CDR1 is DFQATT and CDR2 is SNEGSKA in the germline V gene (reference sequence). This sample was included in a study of CD8 T cells in ankylosing spondylitis. From the 5' RACE reads, TCRdb called clonotypes with MiXCR, one entry per CDR3 protein. This sample has under 250,000 distinct CDR3 sequences; 8.2% occur once, and the top ten carry approximately 5%. V gene TRBV20-1 combines with J gene TRBJ2-7; 11 bases map to TRBD2. Sequenced input: blood, either unsorted or a sorted T cell fraction (not recorded which). This clonotype was sampled from a female donor with ankylosing spondylitis or in good health (not recorded which). The CDR3 loop is CSARDKASGRYPYEQYF. CDR3 DNA sequence: TGCAGTGCTAGAGATAAGGCTAGCGGGAGGTACCCCTACGAGCAGTACTTC.